This is a list of T cell receptor beta chains from one sample in a study of graft-versus-host responses after intestinal transplantation. Only in-frame clones appear in the TCRdb table, and some are missing; sequencing was by immunoSEQ multiplex PCR. The profile shows roughly 62,000 clones, around 90% of them singletons. Sequenced material: PBMCs, taken less than 130 days after intestinal transplantation. Source of these receptors: a human patient who received an intestinal transplant, so some T cells may come from the graft donor. Each CDR3 is given with its conserved first and last residue. Each record gives: V gene, J gene, clone size, D gene, CDR3 protein, CDR3 DNA. A D gene is named only where the DNA matches it firmly. Size tells how often a clone was seen (once, few, many) or the class of an expanded clone, and some rows leave it out.

V: TRBV28; J: TRBJ1-2; size: -; D: -; CDR3: CASSLGRTGNYGYTF; DNA: TGTGCCAGCAGCCTCGGACGGACGGGAAACTATGGCTACACCTTC
V: TRBV2; J: TRBJ2-7; size: -; D: -; CDR3: CASRAAYEQYF; DNA: TGTGCCAGCAGGGCAGCCTACGAGCAGTACTTC
V: TRBV28; J: TRBJ1-2; size: -; D: -; CDR3: CASSPGERRGYTF; DNA: TGTGCCAGCAGCCCGGGAGAAAGAAGGGGCTACACCTTC
V: TRBV7-2; J: TRBJ1-1; size: once; D: TRBD1; CDR3: CASSLGGTGNTEAFF; DNA: TGTGCCAGCAGCTTAGGGGGGACAGGGAACACTGAAGCTTTCTTT
V: TRBV11-2; J: TRBJ2-1; size: -; D: -; CDR3: CASSPGQFDEQFF; DNA: TGTGCCAGCAGCCCTGGACAGTTCGATGAGCAGTTCTTC
V: TRBV5-1; J: TRBJ2-3; size: -; D: -; CDR3: CASSSIPTVLSTDTQYF; DNA: TGCGCCAGCAGCTCCATCCCCACGGTCCTCAGCACAGATACGCAGTATTTT
V: TRBV4-1; J: TRBJ2-1; size: -; D: -; CDR3: CASSQGGGAWNEQFF; DNA: TGCGCCAGCAGCCAAGGAGGGGGGGCTTGGAATGAGCAGTTCTTC
V: TRBV2; J: TRBJ1-2; size: -; D: TRBD1; CDR3: CASEGTGQVYGYTF; DNA: TGTGCCAGCGAAGGGACAGGGCAGGTCTATGGCTACACCTTC
V: TRBV10-3; J: TRBJ2-2; size: -; D: -; CDR3: CAISDVNTGELFF; DNA: TGTGCCATCAGTGATGTGAACACCGGGGAGCTGTTTTTT
V: TRBV10-3; J: TRBJ2-7; size: -; D: TRBD1; CDR3: CAISESLTGGGQYF; DNA: TGTGCCATCAGTGAGTCCCTGACAGGGGGTGGGCAGTACTTC
V: TRBV28; J: TRBJ2-7; size: -; D: TRBD2; CDR3: CASSSPRGSYSYEQYF; DNA: TGTGCCAGCAGTTCCCCTCGCGGGAGCTACTCCTACGAGCAGTACTTC
V: TRBV4-1; J: TRBJ2-2; size: -; D: -; CDR3: CASSQDFGELFF; DNA: TGCGCCAGCAGCCAAGACTTCGGGGAGCTGTTTTTT
V: TRBV5-6; J: TRBJ2-1; size: -; D: -; CDR3: CASSLVGDEQFF; DNA: TGTGCCAGCAGCTTGGTAGGAGATGAGCAGTTCTTC
V: TRBV9; J: TRBJ2-5; size: -; D: TRBD2; CDR3: CASSVGVAGEETQYF; DNA: TGTGCCAGCAGCGTAGGGGTAGCGGGGGAAGAGACCCAGTACTTC
V: TRBV5-6; J: TRBJ1-3; size: -; D: -; CDR3: CASSFLDTIYF; DNA: TGTGCCAGCAGCTTTCTAGACACCATATATTTT
V: TRBV6-5; J: TRBJ1-2; size: few; D: -; CDR3: CASSYSIVDSYGYTF; DNA: TGTGCCAGCAGTTACTCGATCGTCGATTCCTATGGCTACACCTTC
V: TRBV5-1; J: TRBJ2-7; size: -; D: TRBD1; CDR3: CASSSRQGDYEQYF; DNA: TGCGCCAGCAGCTCTAGACAGGGCGACTACGAGCAGTACTTC
V: TRBV30; J: TRBJ2-3; size: -; D: -; CDR3: CACPIEGGGEYTDTQYF; DNA: TGTGCCTGCCCCATAGAAGGAGGGGGGGAATACACAGATACGCAGTATTTT
V: TRBV11-2; J: TRBJ2-1; size: -; D: TRBD1; CDR3: CASSLEGQGGYNEQFF; DNA: TGTGCCAGCAGCTTAGAGGGACAGGGGGGATACAATGAGCAGTTCTTC
V: TRBV6-1; J: TRBJ2-3; size: few; D: -; CDR3: CASSSTDTQYF; DNA: TGTGCCAGCAGCAGCACAGATACGCAGTATTTT
V: TRBV5-4; J: TRBJ2-7; size: -; D: TRBD1; CDR3: CASSPKGADGQYF; DNA: TGTGCCAGCAGCCCCAAGGGGGCGGACGGGCAGTACTTC
V: TRBV28; J: TRBJ2-5; size: -; D: TRBD2; CDR3: CASSSGLAGGRETQYF; DNA: TGTGCCAGCAGTTCCGGACTAGCGGGAGGGAGGGAGACCCAGTACTTC
V: TRBV5-1; J: TRBJ1-4; size: -; D: -; CDR3: CASSRQEGNEKLFF; DNA: TGCGCCAGCAGCCGACAGGAGGGCAATGAAAAACTGTTTTTT
V: TRBV27; J: TRBJ1-6; size: -; D: -; CDR3: CASSLYGGMYNSPLHF; DNA: TGTGCCAGCAGTTTATACGGGGGGATGTATAATTCACCCCTCCACTTT
V: TRBV5-1; J: TRBJ2-2; size: -; D: -; CDR3: CASSYRGITGELFF; DNA: TGCGCCAGCAGCTATAGGGGTATCACCGGGGAGCTGTTTTTT
V: TRBV7-9; J: TRBJ2-7; size: -; D: -; CDR3: CASSLVSRANEQYF; DNA: TGTGCCAGCAGCTTAGTTAGCAGGGCCAACGAGCAGTACTTC
V: TRBV5-1; J: TRBJ2-7; size: -; D: TRBD2; CDR3: CASSLRTSEYEQYF; DNA: TGCGCCAGCAGCCTCCGGACTAGCGAATACGAGCAGTACTTC
V: TRBV30; J: TRBJ1-2; size: once; D: -; CDR3: CAWNPPGSYTF; DNA: TGTGCCTGGAACCCGCCAGGGAGTTACACCTTC
V: TRBV27; J: TRBJ2-5; size: -; D: -; CDR3: CASSLSWRGLLEETQYF; DNA: TGTGCCAGCAGTTTATCCTGGAGGGGGCTATTGGAGGAGACCCAGTACTTC
V: TRBV2; J: TRBJ2-7; size: -; D: TRBD2; CDR3: CASSAGTSGSGVYEQYF; DNA: TGTGCCAGCAGTGCCGGGACTAGCGGGAGTGGGGTGTACGAGCAGTACTTC
V: TRBV5-6; J: TRBJ2-5; size: once; D: -; CDR3: CASSLSRTAKETQYF; DNA: TGTGCCAGCAGCTTGTCCCGGACAGCTAAAGAGACCCAGTACTTC
V: TRBV10-2; J: TRBJ2-1; size: once; D: TRBD2; CDR3: CASSPLAGGDNEQFF; DNA: TGCGCCAGCAGCCCCCTAGCGGGAGGCGACAATGAGCAGTTCTTC
V: TRBV4-1; J: TRBJ1-4; size: -; D: TRBD1; CDR3: CASSQAKGAAQEKLFF; DNA: TGCGCCAGCAGCCAGGCCAAGGGGGCGGCGCAAGAAAAACTGTTTTTT
V: TRBV2; J: TRBJ2-7; size: -; D: -; CDR3: CASSEGGYPSYEQYF; DNA: TGTGCCAGCAGTGAGGGAGGCTACCCCTCCTACGAGCAGTACTTC
V: TRBV6-5; J: TRBJ2-7; size: -; D: TRBD1; CDR3: CATQGARDTYEQYF; DNA: TGTGCCACGCAGGGGGCGCGTGATACGTACGAGCAGTACTTC
V: TRBV15; J: TRBJ1-6; size: -; D: TRBD1; CDR3: CATSRDVDRGESPLHF; DNA: TGTGCCACCAGCAGAGATGTTGACAGGGGAGAATCACCCCTCCACTTT
V: TRBV7-9; J: TRBJ1-5; size: -; D: -; CDR3: CASSSSTSTGSGNQPQHF; DNA: -
V: TRBV7-8; J: TRBJ1-4; size: -; D: -; CDR3: CASSLPGRNEKLFF; DNA: TGTGCCAGCAGCTTACCAGGGAGGAATGAAAAACTGTTTTTT
V: TRBV7-9; J: TRBJ2-7; size: -; D: TRBD1; CDR3: CASSYGTVGEQYF; DNA: TGTGCCAGCAGCTACGGGACAGTTGGCGAGCAGTACTTC
V: TRBV28; J: TRBJ1-1; size: -; D: -; CDR3: CASSLPVTVGNTEAFF; DNA: TGTGCCAGCAGTTTACCAGTTACCGTAGGGAACACTGAAGCTTTCTTT
V: TRBV18; J: TRBJ1-1; size: -; D: -; CDR3: CASSPAKHSEAFF; DNA: TGTGCCAGCTCACCCGCAAAACACAGTGAAGCTTTCTTT
V: TRBV4-1; J: TRBJ1-6; size: -; D: TRBD1; CDR3: CASSQSRDRDNSPLHF; DNA: TGCGCCAGCAGCCAATCCCGGGACAGAGATAATTCACCCCTCCACTTT
V: TRBV5-4; J: TRBJ2-7; size: -; D: -; CDR3: CASSLAAGQHYEQYF; DNA: TGTGCCAGCAGCTTGGCCGCAGGCCAACACTACGAGCAGTACTTC
V: TRBV7-9; J: TRBJ1-5; size: once; D: -; CDR3: CASSEINSNQPQHF; DNA: TGTGCCAGCAGCGAGATAAATAGCAATCAGCCCCAGCATTTT
V: TRBV6-5; J: TRBJ1-5; size: once; D: -; CDR3: CASSRDGIQGQPQHF; DNA: TGTGCCAGCAGCCGGGACGGGATACAAGGGCAGCCCCAGCATTTT
V: TRBV19; J: TRBJ2-7; size: few; D: -; CDR3: CASSIYGISSSYEQYF; DNA: TGTGCCAGTAGTATTTACGGGATCTCGAGCTCCTACGAGCAGTACTTC